Listed here are 21 T cell receptor beta chains from one sample, sequenced in a study of memory B cells and T cells in multiple sclerosis. Which antigens these TCRs recognize remains unknown. Assay used: immunoSEQ multiplex PCR; TCRdb lists only in-frame clones, some missing. Here the sample spans some 48,000 clones, almost 85% being singletons. Stimulus-free culture yielded autoproliferating CFSE-dim and non-proliferating CFSE-high T cells, each sequenced separately. Pooled replicate wells came from around 5x10^7 CFSE-labeled PBMCs cultured about seven days without stimulus. The specimen was PBMCs from blood kept in culture. The source of these receptors is a human donor with multiple sclerosis.

The V gene is TRBV5-1, the J gene TRBJ2-3; D gene unclear. V lost 4 bases and J lost 4, with 16 bases in between. CDR3 length equals 15 residues. Per the germline V gene, CDR1 is SGHRS and CDR2 is YFSETQ. In nucleotides, the CDR3 is TGCGCCAGCAGCCCAGACTCCCTTATGGCAGATACGCAGTATTTT. Its translation is CASSPDSLMADTQYF.

The rearrangement joins TRBV2 to TRBJ2-7; no clear D gene. The germline V and J ends were trimmed by 6 bases and 1 base, with 4 bases remaining between them. Germline V CDR1 and CDR2: SNHLY, FYNNEI. The length of the CDR3 is 11 residues. CDR3 sequence: CASSPSYEQYF. The CDR3 DNA sequence: TGTGCCAGCAGCCCTTCCTACGAGCAGTACTTC.

This chain connects TRBV5-1 to TRBJ1-2; D might be TRBD1 (5 bases). V was pared by 4 bases and J by 6 bases, with 16 bases between. The CDR3 has 14 amino acids. CDR1 and CDR2 from the germline V gene are SGHRS and YFSETQ. The CDR3 coding sequence is TGCGCCAGCAGCAATCAGGGTGGGGTGGATGGCTACACCTTC. This encodes CASSNQGGVDGYTF.

The rearrangement uses TRBV20-1 and TRBJ2-7; maybe TRBD2 (5 bases). The CDR3 is made up of 11 amino acids. Germline-derived CDR1 and CDR2 are DFQATT and SNEGSKA (reference sequence). V was trimmed by 6 bases and J by 3 bases, leaving 9 bases between them. The CDR3 DNA reads as TGCAGTGCAATTGGAGGCTACGAGCAGTACTTC. Protein: CSAIGGYEQYF.

J is TRBJ2-2 and V is TRBV9; D may be TRBD1 (6 bases). Germline loops: CDR1 SGDLS, CDR2 YYNGEE. The CDR3 consists of 16 residues. Trimming removed 0 bases at V and 4 bases at J, with 13 bases between. The CDR3 nucleotides are TGTGCCAGCAGCGTAGCGACAGGTTCGATCACCGGGGAGCTGTTTTTT. Its protein product is CASSVATGSITGELFF. Using reference TRBV9 and TRBJ2-2 for the parts outside the CDR3, the full variable domain is DSGVTQTPKHLITATGQRVTLRCSPRSGDLSVYWYQQSLDQGLQFLIQYYNGEERAKGNILERFSAQQFPDLHSELNLSSLELGDSALYFCASSVATGSITGELFFGEGSRLTVL.

The chain couples TRBV25-1 to TRBJ1-1; 12 nucleotides line up with TRBD1. The CDR3 length is 16 residues. Germline V gives CDR1 MGHDK, CDR2 SYGVNS. Trimming took 8 bases from V and 1 from J; bases not matched to a gene: 8. CDR3 nucleotide sequence: TGTGCCAGCCAGGGACAGGGGGCGTCGAGGAACACTGAAGCTTTCTTT. Translated: CASQGQGASRNTEAFF.

This sequence joins TRBV27 and TRBJ1-2; D perhaps matches TRBD1 (6 bases). The CDR3 totals 13 residues. With 6 bases removed from V and 4 bases from J, the gap between germline ends came to 12 bases. Germline V lookup: CDR1 MNHEY, CDR2 SMNVEV (reference sequence). The CDR3 DNA follows: TGTGCCAGCAGCCTGCAGGGGCCCTATGGCTACACCTTC. Its protein product is CASSLQGPYGYTF.

This clone was detected only once. V usage is TRBV4-3 and J usage is TRBJ2-3, with a weak D call TRBD1 (5 bases). V lost 0 bases and J lost 0, with 10 bases in between. Looked up from germline, CDR1 is LGHNA and CDR2 is YSLEER. The length of the CDR3 is 16 residues. In nucleotides, the CDR3 is TGCGCCAGCAGCCAAGATACAGGTACTAGCACAGATACGCAGTATTTT. This gives the protein CASSQDTGTSTDTQYF.

The chain joins TRBV6-1 to TRBJ2-3; D may be TRBD1 or TRBD2 (7 bases each). In germline, CDR1 is MNHNS, CDR2 SASEGT. The length of the CDR3 is 17 residues. Trimming shortened V by 0 bases and J by 4 bases, and 17 bases separated the two germline ends. The CDR3 sequence: CASSEAKGGGGADTQYF. CDR3 nucleotide sequence: TGTGCCAGCAGTGAAGCGAAGGGGGGAGGGGGCGCAGATACGCAGTATTTT.

This chain uses TRBV19 with TRBJ1-1; weak D call: TRBD1 (5 bases). The CDR3 has 13 amino acids. Trimming removed 6 bases from V and 7 bases from J, with 15 bases in between. Germline CDR1 and CDR2: LNHDA and SQIVND (reference sequence). The DNA for the CDR3 is TGTGCCAGTAGCGGCCGGGGGAAGGATGAAGCTTTCTTT. The encoded protein is CASSGRGKDEAFF.

The J gene is TRBJ1-6, the V gene TRBV4-3; TRBD1 is a possible D gene (6 bases). CDR1 and CDR2 from the germline V gene are LGHNA and YSLEER. V was clipped by 2 bases and J by 7 bases, with 15 bases between them. This CDR3 comprises 16 residues. The CDR3 DNA is TGCGCCAGCAGCCAATACTCACAGGGTGGGAATTCACCCCTCCACTTT. Residues: CASSQYSQGGNSPLHF.

This clone was counted a single time. V usage is TRBV6-5 and J usage is TRBJ1-2; D is ambiguous. The CDR3 has 14 residues. Germline lookup yields CDR1 MNHEY and CDR2 SVGAGI. Trimming pared 0 bases from V and 4 bases from J, leaving 9 bases between. The CDR3: CASSYSRRPYGYTF. In DNA form, the CDR3 reads TGTGCCAGCAGTTACTCAAGGAGGCCCTATGGCTACACCTTC.

The V gene is TRBV2, the J gene TRBJ2-1; 10 positions agree with TRBD1. Per germline, CDR1 SNHLY and CDR2 FYNNEI. The junction had 3 bases not matched to a gene; V was cut back by 2 bases and J by 8 bases. There are 14 residues in the CDR3. The CDR3 bases are TGTGCCAGCAGTGAATTCGGGACAGGGGATGAGCAGTTCTTC. Translating it yields CASSEFGTGDEQFF.

This clone has a handful of counts. Sequence at one end of the junction differs from germline and may be a read error. V usage is TRBV4-1 and J usage is TRBJ1-4; D perhaps matches TRBD1 (5 bases). CDR1 and CDR2 (germline): MGHRA, YSYEKL. CDR3 length: 16 amino acids. The CDR3 sequence is CASSQESDGADEKLFF. In DNA, the CDR3 is TGTGCCAGCAGCCAAGAAAGCGATGGGGCGGATGAAAAACTGTTTTTT.

The gene calls are TRBV7-9 and TRBJ2-2, with TRBD2 matching 7 bases. Unmatched junction bases numbered 2, after V lost 8 bases and J lost 2 bases. Germline CDR1 reads SEHNR; CDR2 reads FQNEAQ (reference sequence). CDR3 length: 13 amino acids. The CDR3 DNA reads as TGTGCCAGCTGGGAGGGTAACACCGGGGAGCTGTTTTTT. Protein sequence: CASWEGNTGELFF.

This chain uses TRBV2 with TRBJ2-4; D possibly corresponds to TRBD2 (5 bases). The CDR3 extends over 15 amino acids. From germline, CDR1 is SNHLY and CDR2 FYNNEI. Trimming cost V 3 bases and J 1 base, with 10 bases left between them. The CDR3 sequence is CASSDLERAKNIQYF. Here the CDR3 DNA reads TGTGCCAGCAGTGATTTAGAGCGGGCCAAAAACATTCAGTACTTC.

This chain connects TRBV4-2 to TRBJ1-1, with TRBD1 as a possible D gene (5 bases). CDR1 and CDR2 (germline): LGHNA, YNFKEQ. The V end lost 4 bases, the J end lost 0 bases, and 15 bases lay between the germline ends. The CDR3 sequence is 16 residues long. This CDR3 is CASSPPRGSLNTEAFF. In DNA, the CDR3 is TGTGCCAGCAGCCCCCCAAGGGGAAGCCTGAACACTGAAGCTTTCTTT.

V gene TRBV11-3 combines with J gene TRBJ1-6, with TRBD1 matching over 9 bases. The junction had 8 bases not matched to a gene; V was cut back by 5 bases and J by 6 bases. Germline-derived CDR1 and CDR2 are SGHNT and YENEEA. The CDR3 runs 16 residues. DNA of the CDR3: TGTGCCAGCAGCACCGACAGGGGGAGAGGTAATTCACCCCTCCACTTT. Protein: CASSTDRGRGNSPLHF.

The rearrangement uses TRBV7-6 and TRBJ2-7; D remains ambiguous. This CDR3 spans 12 amino acids. Between the trimmed V and J ends, which lost 1 base and 5 bases, there was a span of 6 bases. Germline assignment: CDR1 SGHVS and CDR2 FNYEAQ. CDR3: CASSLGENEQYF. In DNA form, the CDR3 reads TGTGCCAGCAGCTTAGGAGAGAACGAGCAGTACTTC.

The chain recombines TRBV5-1 with TRBJ2-5, with 13 bases aligning to TRBD2. Germline V gene data show CDR1 as SGHRS and CDR2 as YFSETQ. The V and J ends lost 6 bases and 3 bases, in that order; junction bases with no gene match: 14. The CDR3 is made up of 18 amino acids. CDR3 loop: CASTGLAGTLSFKETQYF. The CDR3 DNA follows: TGCGCCAGCACGGGACTAGCGGGGACGCTGTCCTTCAAAGAGACCCAGTACTTC.

This chain links TRBV4-2 with TRBJ1-2, with D possibly being TRBD1 (5 bases). In germline, CDR1 is LGHNA, CDR2 YNFKEQ. Trimming cost V 0 bases and J 2 bases, with 10 bases left between them. The CDR3 totals 15 residues. The CDR3 DNA reads TGTGCCAGCAGCCAAGAAGAGGGGTCCAACTATGGCTACACCTTC. As protein: CASSQEEGSNYGYTF.